The clone carrying this T cell receptor beta chain was seen a few times. Its antigen is undetermined. The data were obtained in a study of molecular identifiers for immune sequencing clone quantification. Germline V gene sequence: CDR1 PRHDT, CDR2 FYEKMQ (reference sequence). V lost 4 bases, J lost 1 base, and 17 bases lay in between. The CDR3 spans 17 residues. Naive CD8 T cells were sorted as CD8+CD4-CCR7+CD45RA+. Bulk TCR library preparation followed previously described methods with listed TCR primers. One entry per CDR3 protein, called by TCRdb with MiXCR from the PCR reads. The table lists roughly 630,000 distinct CDR3 sequences, 25% of them singletons, with about 0.81% in the top ten. Study-wide findings and caveats: Because of identical TCR molecules sharing a barcode, sizes of highly expanded clones could be underestimated. Clones that had above 20 RNA copies took up over 99% of effector molecules but under 1% in naive cells.

V is TRBV13 and J is TRBJ1-3; D remains ambiguous. This TCR was sampled from a human donor in good health. Some libraries in this study had Jurkat cell RNA spiked in. Sample: naive CD8+ T cells from blood, with Jurkat cell RNA spiked in. The subset here: FACS-sorted CD8+CD4-CCR7+CD45RA+ naive T cells. The CDR3 DNA is TGTGCCAGCAGCTCGGTCCCGAATTCTTTTTCTGGAAACACCATATATTTT. As protein: CASSSVPNSFSGNTIYF.